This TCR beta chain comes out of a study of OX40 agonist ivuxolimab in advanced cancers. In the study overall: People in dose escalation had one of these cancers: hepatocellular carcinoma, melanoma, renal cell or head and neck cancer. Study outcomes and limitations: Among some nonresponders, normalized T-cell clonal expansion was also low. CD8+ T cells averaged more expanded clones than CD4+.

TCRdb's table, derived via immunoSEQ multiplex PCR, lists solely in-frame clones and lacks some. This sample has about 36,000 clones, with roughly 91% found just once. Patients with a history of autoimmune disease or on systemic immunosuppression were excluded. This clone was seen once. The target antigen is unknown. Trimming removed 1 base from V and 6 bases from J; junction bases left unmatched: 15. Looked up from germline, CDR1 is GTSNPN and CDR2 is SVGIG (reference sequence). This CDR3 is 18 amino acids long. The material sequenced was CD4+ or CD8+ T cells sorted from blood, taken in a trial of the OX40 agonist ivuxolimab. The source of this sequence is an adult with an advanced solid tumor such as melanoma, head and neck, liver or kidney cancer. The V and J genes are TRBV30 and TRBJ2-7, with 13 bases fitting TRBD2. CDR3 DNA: TGTGCCTGGAGTGCTCCCTCCACCGGGACTAGCGGGACGGGCGAGCAGTACTTC. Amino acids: CAWSAPSTGTSGTGEQYF. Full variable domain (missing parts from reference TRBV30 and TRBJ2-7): SQTIHQWPATLVQPVGSPLSLECTVEGTSNPNLYWYRQAAGRGLQLLFYSVGIGQISSEVPQNLSASRPQDRQFILSSKKLLLSDSGFYLCAWSAPSTGTSGTGEQYFGPGTRLTVT.